This passage covers 10 T cell receptor beta chains from one sample sequenced in a study of blood T cell repertoires in COVID-19. Sequenced by immunoSEQ multiplex PCR; TCRdb stores in-frame clones only, minus some. The sample has approximately 270,000 clones, 75% to 90% seen once. Sequenced: peripheral blood. The source is a man aged 50-59 years with acute or convalescent COVID-19.

V and J are TRBV5-6 and TRBJ1-4, with D unresolved. The germline V gene has CDR1 SGHDT and CDR2 YYEEEE. The V end lost 0 bases, the J end lost 8 bases, and 11 bases lay between the germline ends. The CDR3 totals 14 residues. CDR3 sequence reads: CASSLVDGGEKLFF. CDR3 bases: TGTGCCAGCAGCTTGGTTGACGGAGGGGAAAAACTGTTTTTT.

V gene TRBV13 combines with J gene TRBJ2-7; no definite D call. This CDR3 is 14 amino acids long. The V gene lost 2 bases and the J gene lost 5 bases, with 13 bases spanning the gap. Per the germline V gene, CDR1 is PRHDT and CDR2 is FYEKMQ (reference sequence). In DNA, the CDR3 is TGTGCCAGCAGCTTATCTAGAGAGGTCCACGAGCAGTACTTC. Protein product: CASSLSREVHEQYF.

J is TRBJ1-1 and V is TRBV7-9; 7 nucleotides match TRBD1. CDR1 SEHNR and CDR2 FQNEAQ come from the germline V gene (reference sequence). This CDR3 is 16 amino acids long. The J segment lost 3 bases and the V segment lost 4 bases, leaving 11 bases of the junction unmatched. DNA of the CDR3: TGTGCCAGCAGCTCTCCGGGACAGATTGGGGACACTGAAGCTTTCTTT. Translated, it gives CASSSPGQIGDTEAFF.

The chain joins TRBV9 to TRBJ2-1, with a possible D match to TRBD2 (6 bases). V was trimmed by 4 bases and J by 4 bases, leaving 15 bases between them. The CDR3 loop spans 15 amino acids. Germline V gives CDR1 SGDLS, CDR2 YYNGEE. The CDR3 loop is CASSPLGGGYNEQFF. Here the CDR3 DNA reads TGTGCCAGCAGCCCCCTCGGGGGAGGATACAATGAGCAGTTCTTC.

This chain uses TRBV27 with TRBJ2-5; D might be TRBD1 (6 bases). Trimming removed 6 bases at V and 4 bases at J, with 21 bases between. The CDR3 extends over 16 amino acids. CDR1 MNHEY and CDR2 SMNVEV come from the germline V gene (reference sequence). The CDR3 region has the DNA TGTGCCAGCAGATTCAAATGGACAGTTGGGACAGAGACCCAGTACTTC. Amino acid sequence: CASRFKWTVGTETQYF.

The chain combines TRBV5-4 with TRBJ2-1; D uncertain. The CDR3 contains 13 residues. In germline, CDR1 is SGHNT, CDR2 YYREEE (reference sequence). V lost 4 bases to trimming and J lost 8 bases, with 13 bases between them. The CDR3 DNA reads TGTGCCAGCAGCCCTAATGTTATGGATGAGCAGTTCTTC. This sequence encodes CASSPNVMDEQFF.

J is TRBJ1-5 and V is TRBV10-3, with 7 bases lining up with TRBD1. The CDR3 length is 17 residues. The germline CDR1 and CDR2 sequences are ENHRY and SYGVKD. After removal of 4 bases from V and 0 bases from J, the junction contained 9 bases not matched to a gene. CDR3 region: CAISATDRALSNQPQHF. The CDR3 DNA is TGTGCCATCAGTGCCACAGACAGGGCCCTTAGCAATCAGCCCCAGCATTTT.

V and J are TRBV7-9 and TRBJ2-5; possibly TRBD2 for D (6 bases). The V end lost 3 bases, the J end lost 2 bases, and 16 bases lay between the germline ends. This CDR3 comprises 16 residues. Germline lookup yields CDR1 SEHNR and CDR2 FQNEAQ (reference sequence). This CDR3 reads CASSFPTTSLQETQYF. The CDR3 DNA sequence: TGTGCCAGCAGCTTCCCTACGACTAGTTTACAAGAGACCCAGTACTTC.

The chain is built from TRBV2 and TRBJ1-1; D is undetermined. The CDR3 contains 12 residues. Germline CDR1 reads SNHLY; CDR2 reads FYNNEI. Trimming removed 4 bases at V and 10 bases at J, with 13 bases between. CDR3 DNA sequence: TGTGCCAGCAGTGTCGCCCCCGGTGGAGCTTTCTTT. Translation gives CASSVAPGGAFF.

The chain joins TRBV6-1 to TRBJ2-7; 9 nucleotides align to TRBD2. The J segment lost 3 bases and the V segment lost 7 bases, leaving 7 bases of the junction unmatched. CDR3 length equals 14 residues. Germline V CDR1 and CDR2: MNHNS, SASEGT. The CDR3 sequence is CASTTATSGYEQYF. CDR3 DNA: TGTGCCAGCACGACCGCGACTAGCGGCTACGAGCAGTACTTC.